This TCR beta chain stems from a study of blood T cell repertoires in COVID-19. The CDR3 is 15 residues long. V dropped 2 bases and J dropped 5; count of bases not matched to a gene: 5. The germline CDR1 and CDR2 sequences are KGHSH and LQKENI. TCRdb's table, derived via immunoSEQ multiplex PCR, lists solely in-frame clones and lacks some. The repertoire holds 130,000 to 150,000 clones, with roughly 90% as singletons. The TCR comes from a woman aged 25 to 39 with acute COVID-19. V gene TRBV18 combines with J gene TRBJ2-7, with TRBD1 matching over 11 bases. The specimen sequenced was PBMCs or T cells enriched from blood (not recorded which). In DNA, the CDR3 is TGTGCCAGCTCACCAGGACAGGGGGCTTTGCACGAGCAGTACTTC. It codes for CASSPGQGALHEQYF.